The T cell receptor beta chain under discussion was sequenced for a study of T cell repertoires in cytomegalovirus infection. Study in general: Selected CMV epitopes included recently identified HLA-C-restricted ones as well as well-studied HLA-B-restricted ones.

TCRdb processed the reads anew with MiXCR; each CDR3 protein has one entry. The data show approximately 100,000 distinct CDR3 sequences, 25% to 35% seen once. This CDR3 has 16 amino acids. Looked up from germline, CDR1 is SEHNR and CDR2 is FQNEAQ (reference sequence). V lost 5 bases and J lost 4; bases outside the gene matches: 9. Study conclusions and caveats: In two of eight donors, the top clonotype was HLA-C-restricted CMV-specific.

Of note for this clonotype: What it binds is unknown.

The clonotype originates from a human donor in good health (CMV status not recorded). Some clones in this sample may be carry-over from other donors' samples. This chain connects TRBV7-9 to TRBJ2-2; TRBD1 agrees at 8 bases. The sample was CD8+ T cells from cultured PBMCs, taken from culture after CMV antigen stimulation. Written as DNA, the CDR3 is TGTGCCAGCAGCCCTAAGGACAGGGCCATCACCGGGGAGCTGTTTTTT. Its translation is CASSPKDRAITGELFF.